This T cell receptor beta chain was retrieved from a study of blood T cell repertoires in COVID-19. Participant age was roughly 18 to 90 years, and participants resided in about 25 US areas. Membership in each cohort depended on participant-reported clinical history. The germline CDR1 and CDR2 sequences are DFQATT and SNEGSKA (reference sequence). The CDR3 has 13 residues. V dropped 3 bases and J dropped 4 bases, with 9 bases sitting between them. Study processing details: Quantification of nucleated cells was approximated via reference gene primer amplification. Only in-frame clones appear in the TCRdb table, and some are missing; sequencing was by immunoSEQ multiplex PCR. The V and J calls and clone size were taken over from that table, and D and trimming were inferred from the DNA. The top ten clones hold around 7% of a sample with 150,000 to 250,000 clones, about 80% of them seen once.

This clonotype was sampled from a man aged 40-49 years who had recovered from COVID-19. The sequenced sample was PBMCs or T cells enriched from blood (not recorded which). The V gene is TRBV20-1, the J gene TRBJ1-4; D is ambiguous. This chain's CDR3 is CSASRQVNEKLFF. The CDR3 nucleotides are TGCAGTGCTAGTCGGCAGGTTAATGAAAAACTGTTTTTT.